This T cell receptor (beta chain) was captured in a study of blood T cell repertoires in COVID-19. Study overall: The United States, Italy and Spain supplied acute and convalescent COVID-19 samples. T cells, B-cell-depleted T cells, or PBMCs provided the cDNA or gDNA that served as material.

This clone was seen only once. Original processing methods: Cell counts per sample came from amplifying reference gene primers. Produced via immunoSEQ multiplex PCR; TCRdb's table is partial and in-frame only. V, J and clone size derive from that table, while D and trimming were established from the DNA sequence. The sample lists some 110,000 clones; 82% were seen once. The origin of this receptor is a man between 65 and 80 years old with acute or convalescent COVID-19. The specimen sequenced was peripheral blood.

The CDR3 sequence: CASTLMGQGGTEAFF. Here the CDR3 DNA reads TGTGCCAGCACCTTGATGGGACAGGGGGGCACTGAAGCTTTCTTT. This chain connects TRBV11-2 to TRBJ1-1; 11 bases line up with TRBD1. Germline V gives CDR1 SGHAT, CDR2 FQNNGV. This CDR3 spans 15 amino acids. V lost 7 bases, J lost 4 bases, and 8 bases stayed unmatched.